This record covers a single T cell receptor beta chain. The antigen it recognizes is unknown. Qualities for individual bases were not recorded, and no much larger clone is one base off. TCRbeta CDR3 regions were amplified from genomic DNA using the immunoSEQ Assay, a bias-controlled multiplex PCR. The source study handled its data this way. The number of nucleated cells in each sample was estimated from the amplification of reference gene primers within the assay. Sequence reads were collapsed and filtered to measure the absolute abundance of every unique TCRbeta CDR3 rearrangement. Productive Simpson clonality was computed per sample as the square root of Simpson's diversity index over productive rearrangements. In TCRdb, the immuneACCESS table is reduced to in-frame sequences with V and J assigned. These tables do not hold every clone; where another copy was compared, an unresolved V gene accounts for under half, and the others remain unexplained. V, J and clone size are those of that table, while D and trimming were read from the DNA. The sample includes 450,000 or so clones, with approximately 92% observed a single time. Of the sample, 0.8% to 0.9% is held by the ten largest clones.

These data originate in a study of blood T cell repertoires in COVID-19 (dated by TCRdb to 2018 to 2021). A note on the overall study: Collaborator samples came from the United States, Italy and Spain and covered acute and convalescent phases of COVID-19. The prospective study material was composed of cDNA or gDNA derived from T cells, B-cell-depleted T cells, or PBMCs. Deeply sampled blood TCRbeta repertoires from subjects exposed to, actively infected with, or recovered from COVID-19 were included in the dataset. A freely available public database, intended as a resource for researchers studying the immune response to SARS-CoV-2, is where the repertoires were released. Samples were obtained from the ongoing ImmuneRACE study (first 160 participants) and from 1,000 to 1,500 subjects provided by 6 global collaborators. A de-identified subject ID, COVID-19 status, age in years and sex were almost always included in the sample metadata. HLA class I and class II types, where available, came from metadata supplied by the sample provider rather than from assay-based typing.

The CDR3 spans 11 residues, from the cysteine through the phenylalanine. Solely the CDR3 DNA is kept, with 33 bases framed from the first base. CDR1 and CDR2 were assigned from the germline V gene (reference sequence) as SEHNR and FQNEAQ. V loses 5 bases of germline sequence and J loses 6 bases, and the interval between the two ends is 8 bases. One collaborating source in Seattle enrolled patients during active infection and followed them longitudinally through the course of disease. The collaborating institutions used their own protocols to collect whole blood in K2EDTA tubes. For TCRbeta analysis, collaborators shipped samples as frozen whole blood, isolated PBMCs, or DNA extracted from either of those sample types. What the work shows at the level of the full study, not this receptor alone: Clinical and demographic metadata were provided uncurated, with the amount varying by source and participant.

Sequencing input: peripheral blood. This receptor was obtained from a man between 18 and 29 years old with COVID-19, enrolled during active disease. The chain is made from TRBV7-9 and TRBJ2-7, with the D gene uncertain. The nucleotide sequence is TGTGCCAGCAGCCAGACACTCGAGCAGTACTTC. Its translation is CASSQTLEQYF.